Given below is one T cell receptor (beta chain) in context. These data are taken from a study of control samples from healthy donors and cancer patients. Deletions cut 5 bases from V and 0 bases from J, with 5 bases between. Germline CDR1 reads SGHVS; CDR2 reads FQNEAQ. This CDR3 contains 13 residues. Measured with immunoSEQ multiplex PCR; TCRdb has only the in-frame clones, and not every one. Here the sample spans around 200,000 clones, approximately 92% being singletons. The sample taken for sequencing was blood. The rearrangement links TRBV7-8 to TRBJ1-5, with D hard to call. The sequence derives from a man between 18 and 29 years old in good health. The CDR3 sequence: CASSIDSNQPQHF. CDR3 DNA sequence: TGTGCCAGCAGCATCGATAGCAATCAGCCCCAGCATTTT.